Detailed here is one T cell receptor (beta chain). In the source study's methods: How many nucleated cells were present was estimated from reference gene primer amplification. Sequencing used immunoSEQ multiplex PCR; TCRdb keeps in-frame clones, though not all of them. V and J calls and clone size come straight from that table; D and trimming were deduced from the DNA. Altogether about 170,000 clones are present, roughly 88% being singletons, with the ten largest covering approximately 2.9%. The CDR3 contains 14 residues. Germline V gene sequence: CDR1 SGHRS, CDR2 YFSETQ. V shed 4 bases, J shed 14 bases, and the junction held 12 bases outside the gene matches. The sample belongs to a study of blood T cell repertoires in COVID-19. In the study overall: The origin of the acute and convalescent COVID-19 samples was the United States, Italy and Spain. PBMCs, B-cell-depleted T cells, or T cells provided the cDNA or gDNA that made up the material.

The rearrangement uses TRBV5-1 and TRBJ1-4, with TRBD1 matching 9 bases. The receptor was derived from an older woman with acute or convalescent COVID-19. The sequencing input was peripheral blood. The CDR3 region has the DNA TGCGCCAGCAGCCGGGACAGGGAGGCTGTAAGGCTGTTTTTT. It is translated as CASSRDREAVRLFF.